A single sample is the source of the 17 T cell receptor beta chains below, sequenced in a study of T-cell reconstitution after alpha-beta-depleted transplantation in children (dated by TCRdb to 2015 to 2016). Library method: PCR. The sample was run on an Illumina HiSeq 2500. TCR libraries were prepared with molecular barcoding, using unique molecular identifiers to normalize TCRbeta repertoire quantification. The public reads were quality trimmed at Q25 with fastp and then assembled into clones with MiXCR by TCRdb, keeping productive beta chains. Entries are consolidated by CDR3 protein sequence, retaining the most common genes and DNA. The sample includes hundreds of thousands of distinct CDR3 sequences, with roughly 17% observed a single time. The ten largest clones capture about 1.1% of the sample. The sequencing here drew on PBMCs from the stem cell graft donor, taken from the stem cell graft. The receptors originated from a human donor who donated a stem cell graft to a child with acute myeloid leukemia.

This clonotype was detected a few times. V usage is TRBV5-1 and J usage is TRBJ2-1, with D possibly being TRBD2 (5 bases). V lost 1 base and J 3 bases, leaving 14 bases between the germline ends. The CDR3 runs 16 residues. Germline CDR1 and CDR2: SGHRS and YFSETQ. CDR3 DNA sequence: TGCGCCAGCAGCTTGTTAGGGAGTCTAAACTACAATGAGCAGTTCTTC. It encodes CASSLLGSLNYNEQFF. The full variable domain, completed using reference TRBV5-1 and TRBJ2-1, is KAGVTQTPRYLIKTRGQQVTLSCSPISGHRSVSWYQQTPGQGLQFLFEYFSETQRNKGNFPGRFSGRQFSNSRSEMNVSTLELGDSALYLCASSLLGSLNYNEQFFGPGTRLTVL.

This clonotype was counted ten times or more. This rearrangement joins TRBV21-1 to TRBJ2-1; TRBD2 is the table's D call and was not checked against the DNA. TRBV21-1 is a listed pseudogene. This CDR3 has 17 residues. CDR3 nucleotides: TGTGCCAGCAGCGGGCCTAGCGGGGCCTACTTTGGCGATGAGCAGTTCTTC. Its translation: CASSGPSGAYFGDEQFF.

The table lists this clonotype with many counts. The chain couples TRBV29-1 to TRBJ1-2; tentative D call: TRBD1 (5 bases). The CDR3 is made up of 13 amino acids. V was cut by 4 bases and J by 5 bases, with 14 bases left in between. Germline CDR1 is SQVTM and CDR2 is ANQGSEA. For the CDR3, the DNA is TGCAGCGTTGGAAAGGGGCCGCAATATGGCTACACCTTC. Its protein is CSVGKGPQYGYTF.

This clonotype was seen many times. The chain couples TRBV20-1 to TRBJ2-4; 7 nucleotides agree with TRBD1. CDR1 DFQATT and CDR2 SNEGSKA come from the germline V gene (reference sequence). CDR3 length equals 13 residues. The V segment lost 7 bases and the J segment 4 bases; nucleotides outside the gene matches: 7. The CDR3 here is CSVLSTGKNIQYF. The CDR3 DNA reads as TGCAGTGTCCTCTCGACAGGGAAAAACATTCAGTACTTC.

The V gene is TRBV7-2, the J gene TRBJ2-1; TRBD1 agrees at 7 bases. Germline CDR1 and CDR2: SGHTA and FQGNSA. J was trimmed by 0 bases and V by 8 bases; bases with no gene match: 7. This CDR3 spans 15 amino acids. Here the CDR3 DNA reads TGTGCCAGCGGAGACAGGGCGAGCTCCTACAATGAGCAGTTCTTC. Translated, it gives CASGDRASSYNEQFF.

Many counts were recorded for this clonotype. The chain couples TRBV29-1 to TRBJ2-7, with TRBD2 as a possible D gene (6 bases). Germline V gene sequence: CDR1 SQVTM, CDR2 ANQGSEA. The CDR3 consists of 13 residues. V was pared by 8 bases and J by 2 bases, with 16 bases between. The CDR3 is CSWSRGRTYEQYF. CDR3 DNA sequence: TGCAGCTGGTCGCGGGGCCGAACCTACGAGCAGTACTTC.

This clonotype was picked up many times. The genes are TRBV7-8 and TRBJ2-2; D is tentatively TRBD1 or TRBD2 (5 bases each). Germline V gene data show CDR1 as SGHVS and CDR2 as FQNEAQ. The CDR3 is 14 amino acids. V was shortened by 1 base and J by 7 bases, with 10 bases between the two germline ends. CDR3 DNA: TGTGCCAGCAGCTTAGTATGGGGGAGCGGGGAGCTGTTTTTT. Amino acid sequence: CASSLVWGSGELFF.

In this sample, this clonotype turned up many times. The gene calls are TRBV20-1 and TRBJ2-1; 8 bases fit TRBD2. The V and J ends lost 4 bases and 5 bases, in that order; junction bases with no gene match: 10. Germline V gene lookup returns CDR1 DFQATT and CDR2 SNEGSKA (reference sequence). CDR3 size: 15 residues. The CDR3 DNA follows: TGCAGTGCTACTGACGCGGGGGGCTCTAACAATGAGCAGTTCTTC. The encoded protein is CSATDAGGSNNEQFF.

This clonotype was detected ten times or more. The gene calls are TRBV20-1 and TRBJ2-7; D is unresolved. Germline CDR1 is DFQATT and CDR2 is SNEGSKA (reference sequence). The CDR3 is 13 residues long. Between the trimmed V and J ends, which lost 7 bases and 2 bases, there was a span of 15 bases. CDR3 sequence (DNA): TGCAGTGAATACGGTGGGGATCCCTACGAGCAGTACTTC. Translating it yields CSEYGGDPYEQYF.

The rearrangement joins TRBV4-3 to TRBJ2-7, with D possibly matching TRBD2 (5 bases). Germline V gene sequence: CDR1 LGHNA, CDR2 YSLEER. Trimming stripped 0 bases from V and 2 bases from J, with 11 bases between. The CDR3 covers 15 residues. This CDR3 is CASSQDRRGPYEQYF. The CDR3 DNA is TGCGCCAGCAGCCAAGATCGGAGAGGGCCCTACGAGCAGTACTTC.

In this sample, this clonotype turned up a few times. CDR3 in amino acids: CASSLDPDRTQVHF. CDR3 DNA sequence: TGCGCCAGCAGCTTGGATCCAGACAGGACTCAGGTCCACTTT. The rearrangement links TRBV5-1 to TRBJ1-6; perhaps TRBD1 as D (6 bases). The CDR3 contains 14 residues. V was trimmed by 0 bases and J by 17 bases, leaving 18 bases between them. Per germline, CDR1 SGHRS and CDR2 YFSETQ. The full variable domain, completed using reference TRBV5-1 and TRBJ1-6, is KAGVTQTPRYLIKTRGQQVTLSCSPISGHRSVSWYQQTPGQGLQFLFEYFSETQRNKGNFPGRFSGRQFSNSRSEMNVSTLELGDSALYLCASSLDPDRTQVHFGNGTRLTVT.

This rearrangement joins TRBV20-1 to TRBJ1-1, with D perhaps TRBD1 (5 bases). The CDR3 consists of 14 residues. In germline, CDR1 is DFQATT, CDR2 SNEGSKA (reference sequence). V was shortened by 3 bases and J by 1 base, with 12 bases between the two germline ends. The CDR3 protein is CSASNGGGNTEAFF. For the CDR3, the DNA is TGCAGTGCTAGTAATGGGGGGGGGAACACTGAAGCTTTCTTT.

The chain employs TRBV27 and TRBJ1-2; D not resolved. Per germline, CDR1 MNHEY and CDR2 SMNVEV (reference sequence). The V end lost 1 base, the J end lost 6 bases, and 12 bases lay between the germline ends. The CDR3 spans 14 residues. CDR3 DNA sequence: TGTGCCAGCAGTTTATTACCGGGTGCGGATGGCTACACCTTC. Encoded protein: CASSLLPGADGYTF.

This chain uses TRBV12-3 or TRBV12-4 with TRBJ1-2; D remains ambiguous. Trimming pared 6 bases from V and 4 bases from J, leaving 9 bases between. CDR3 length equals 12 residues. This CDR3 reads CASSSEPYGYTF. CDR3 nucleotides: TGTGCCAGCAGCTCTGAACCCTATGGCTACACCTTC.

In this sample, this clonotype turned up many times. The chain joins TRBV28 to TRBJ1-3; no reliable D call. CDR1 is MDHEN, CDR2 SYDVKM, per germline. Trimming took off 7 bases at V and 0 bases at J, with 10 bases between the two ends. The CDR3 is 14 residues long. This CDR3 reads CASTFGSSGNTIYF. DNA for the CDR3: TGTGCCAGCACTTTTGGGTCCTCTGGAAACACCATATATTTT.

This clonotype was seen ten or more times. CDR3 sequence reads: CASSLGAGLTNYGYTF. DNA for the CDR3: TGTGCCAGCAGTTTAGGAGCAGGCCTCACTAACTATGGCTACACCTTC. The V and J genes are TRBV12-3 or TRBV12-4 and TRBJ1-2; D remains ambiguous. V gave up 1 base and J gave up 0 bases, with 12 bases separating them. CDR3 length: 16 residues.

This chain links TRBV11-2 with TRBJ1-4; D may be TRBD1 (5 bases). This CDR3 has 18 amino acids. V shed 1 base and J shed 5 bases, with 20 bases lying between them. Germline V gene data show CDR1 as SGHAT and CDR2 as FQNNGV. CDR3 loop: CASSLGPGGGRLNEKLFF. The CDR3, as DNA: TGTGCCAGCAGCTTAGGACCCGGTGGGGGACGGCTCAATGAAAAACTGTTTTTT.